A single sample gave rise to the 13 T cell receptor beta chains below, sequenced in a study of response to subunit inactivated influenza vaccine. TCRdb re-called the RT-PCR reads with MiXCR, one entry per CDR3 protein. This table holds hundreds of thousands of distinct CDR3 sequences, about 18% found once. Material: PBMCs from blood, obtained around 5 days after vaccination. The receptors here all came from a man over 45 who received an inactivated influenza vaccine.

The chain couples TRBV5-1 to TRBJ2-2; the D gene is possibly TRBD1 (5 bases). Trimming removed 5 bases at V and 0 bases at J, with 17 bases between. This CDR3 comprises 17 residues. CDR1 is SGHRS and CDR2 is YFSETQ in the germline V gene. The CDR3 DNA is TGCGCCAGCAGGATACGCAGGGATGGGGCGAACACCGGGGAGCTGTTTTTT. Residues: CASRIRRDGANTGELFF.

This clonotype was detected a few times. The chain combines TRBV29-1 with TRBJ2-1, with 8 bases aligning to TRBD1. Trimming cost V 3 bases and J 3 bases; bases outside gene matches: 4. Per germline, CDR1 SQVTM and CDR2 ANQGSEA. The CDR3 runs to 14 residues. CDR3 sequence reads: CSVERTGYYNEQFF. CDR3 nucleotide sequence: TGCAGCGTTGAGCGGACAGGGTACTACAATGAGCAGTTCTTC.

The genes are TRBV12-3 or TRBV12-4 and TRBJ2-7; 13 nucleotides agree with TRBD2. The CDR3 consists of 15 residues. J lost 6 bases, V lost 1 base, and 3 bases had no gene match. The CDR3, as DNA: TGTGCCAGCAGTTTAGGACTAGCGGGGGGCCTCGAGCAGTACTTC. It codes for CASSLGLAGGLEQYF.

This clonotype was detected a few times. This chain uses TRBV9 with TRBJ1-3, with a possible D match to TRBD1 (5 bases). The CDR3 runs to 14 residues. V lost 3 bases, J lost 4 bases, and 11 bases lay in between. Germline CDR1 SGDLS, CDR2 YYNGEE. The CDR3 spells CASSAWDGGNTIYF. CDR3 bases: TGTGCCAGCAGCGCATGGGACGGAGGAAACACCATATATTTT. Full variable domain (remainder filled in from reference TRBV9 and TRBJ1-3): DSGVTQTPKHLITATGQRVTLRCSPRSGDLSVYWYQQSLDQGLQFLIQYYNGEERAKGNILERFSAQQFPDLHSELNLSSLELGDSALYFCASSAWDGGNTIYFGEGSWLTVV.

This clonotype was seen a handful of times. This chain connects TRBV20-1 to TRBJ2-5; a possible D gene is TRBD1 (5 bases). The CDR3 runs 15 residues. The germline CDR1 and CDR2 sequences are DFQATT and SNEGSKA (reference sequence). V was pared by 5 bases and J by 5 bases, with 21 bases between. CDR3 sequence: CSALPMQGGAETQYF. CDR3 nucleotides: TGCAGTGCTCTCCCTATGCAGGGTGGAGCGGAGACCCAGTACTTC.

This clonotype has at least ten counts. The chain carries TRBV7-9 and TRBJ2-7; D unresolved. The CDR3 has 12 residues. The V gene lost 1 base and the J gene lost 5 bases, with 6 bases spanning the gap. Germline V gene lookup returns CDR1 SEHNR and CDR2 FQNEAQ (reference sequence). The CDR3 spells CASSLGVHEQYF. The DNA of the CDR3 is TGTGCCAGCAGCTTAGGAGTCCACGAGCAGTACTTC.

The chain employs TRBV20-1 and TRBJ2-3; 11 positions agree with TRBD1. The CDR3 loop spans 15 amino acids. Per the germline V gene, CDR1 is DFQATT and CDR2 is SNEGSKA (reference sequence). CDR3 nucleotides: TGCAACCCCGCGATGAGGGACAGGGGGGGAGATACGCAGTATTTT. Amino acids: CNPAMRDRGGDTQYF.

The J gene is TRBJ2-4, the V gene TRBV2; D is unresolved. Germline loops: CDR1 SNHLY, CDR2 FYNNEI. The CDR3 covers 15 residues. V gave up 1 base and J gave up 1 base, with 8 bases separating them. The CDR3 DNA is TGTGCCAGCAGTGAAGGGGTTATGGCCAAAAACATTCAGTACTTC. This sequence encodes CASSEGVMAKNIQYF.

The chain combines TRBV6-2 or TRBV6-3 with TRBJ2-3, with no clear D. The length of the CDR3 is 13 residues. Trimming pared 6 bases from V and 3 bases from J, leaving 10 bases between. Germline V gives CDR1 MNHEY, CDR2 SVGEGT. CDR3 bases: TGTGCCAGCAGCGGAAAGGGTACAGATACGCAGTATTTT. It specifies CASSGKGTDTQYF.

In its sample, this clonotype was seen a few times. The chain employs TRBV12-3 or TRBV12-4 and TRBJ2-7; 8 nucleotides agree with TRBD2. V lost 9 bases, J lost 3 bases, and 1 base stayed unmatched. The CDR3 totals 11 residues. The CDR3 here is CASTSGYEQYF. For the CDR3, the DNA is TGTGCCAGTACTAGCGGCTACGAGCAGTACTTC.

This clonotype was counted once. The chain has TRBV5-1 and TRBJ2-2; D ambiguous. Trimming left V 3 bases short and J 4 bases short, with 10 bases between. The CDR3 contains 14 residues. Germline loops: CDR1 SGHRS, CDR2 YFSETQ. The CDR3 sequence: CASSSITITGELFF. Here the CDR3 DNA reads TGCGCCAGCAGCTCAATAACAATCACCGGGGAGCTGTTTTTT.

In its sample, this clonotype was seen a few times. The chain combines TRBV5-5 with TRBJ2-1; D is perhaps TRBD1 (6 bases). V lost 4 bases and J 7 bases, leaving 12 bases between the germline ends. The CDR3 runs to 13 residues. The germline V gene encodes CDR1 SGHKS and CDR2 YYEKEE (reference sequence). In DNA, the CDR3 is TGTGCCAGCAGCGAAGGACAGTGGAATGAGCAGTTCTTC. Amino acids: CASSEGQWNEQFF.

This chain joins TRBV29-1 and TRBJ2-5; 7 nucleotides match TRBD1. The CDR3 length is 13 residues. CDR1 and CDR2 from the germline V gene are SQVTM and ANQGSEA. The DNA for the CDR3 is TGCAGTGCCCAGCAGGGGGTCCGAGAGACCCAGTACTTC. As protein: CSAQQGVRETQYF.